This section outlines one T cell receptor beta chain sequence together with its context. Repertoires were generated with immunoSEQ multiplex PCR, while TCRdb's copy carries only in-frame clones and drops some. The repertoire holds about 270,000 clones, with 70% to 90% as singletons. This specimen belongs to a study of blood T cell repertoires in COVID-19. Study information: The analysed material was cDNA or gDNA that came from T cells, B-cell-depleted T cells, or PBMCs.

Cohort 3 recovery required two negative PCRs, clearance, or symptom resolution. The V end was cut by 1 base, the J end by 9 bases, with 7 bases between. This CDR3 contains 12 residues. Looked up from germline, CDR1 is SGHAT and CDR2 is FQNNGV. This clonotype originated in a woman in her thirties who had recovered from COVID-19. Sequencing used PBMCs or T cells enriched from blood (not recorded which). The genes are TRBV11-2 and TRBJ2-1; tentative D call: TRBD2 (5 bases). As DNA, the CDR3 is TGTGCCAGCAGCTTAGGAGGGAGTGAGCAGTTCTTC. Translated, it gives CASSLGGSEQFF.